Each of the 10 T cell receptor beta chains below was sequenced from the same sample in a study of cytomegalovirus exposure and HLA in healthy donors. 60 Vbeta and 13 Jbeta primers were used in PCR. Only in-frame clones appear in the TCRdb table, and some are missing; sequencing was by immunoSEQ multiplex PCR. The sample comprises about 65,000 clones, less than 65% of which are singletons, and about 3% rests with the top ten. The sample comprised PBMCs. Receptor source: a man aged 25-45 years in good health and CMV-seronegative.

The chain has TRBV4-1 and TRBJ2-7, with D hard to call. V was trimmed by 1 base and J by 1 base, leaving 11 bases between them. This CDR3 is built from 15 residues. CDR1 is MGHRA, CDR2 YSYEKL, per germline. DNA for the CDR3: TGCGCCAGCAGCCAAGGAGAACGTCCTTCCTACGAGCAGTACTTC. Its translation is CASSQGERPSYEQYF.

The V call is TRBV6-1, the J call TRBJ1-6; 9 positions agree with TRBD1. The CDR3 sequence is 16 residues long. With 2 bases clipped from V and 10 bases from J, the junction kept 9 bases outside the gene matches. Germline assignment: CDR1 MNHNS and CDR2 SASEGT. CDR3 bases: TGTGCCAGCAGTGAACAGGGTGCGGGACAGGGCTCACCCCTCCACTTT. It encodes CASSEQGAGQGSPLHF.

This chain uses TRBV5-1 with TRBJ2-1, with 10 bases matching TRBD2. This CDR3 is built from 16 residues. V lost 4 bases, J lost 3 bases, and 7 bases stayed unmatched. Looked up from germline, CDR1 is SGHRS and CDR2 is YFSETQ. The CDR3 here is CASSPGWTSGYNEQFF. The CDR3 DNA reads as TGCGCCAGCAGCCCGGGTTGGACTAGCGGCTACAATGAGCAGTTCTTC.

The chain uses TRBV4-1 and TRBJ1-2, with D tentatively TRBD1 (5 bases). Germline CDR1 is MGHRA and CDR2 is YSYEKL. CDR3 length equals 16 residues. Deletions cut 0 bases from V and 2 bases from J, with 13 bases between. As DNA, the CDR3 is TGCGCCAGCAGCCAAGACGCGGGGGGACTGAACTATGGCTACACCTTC. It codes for CASSQDAGGLNYGYTF.

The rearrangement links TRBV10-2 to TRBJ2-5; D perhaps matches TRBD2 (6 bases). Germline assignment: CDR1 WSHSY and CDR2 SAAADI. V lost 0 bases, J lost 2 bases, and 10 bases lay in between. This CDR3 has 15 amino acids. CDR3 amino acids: CASSESNGGQETQYF. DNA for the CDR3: TGCGCCAGCAGTGAGTCGAATGGGGGGCAAGAGACCCAGTACTTC.

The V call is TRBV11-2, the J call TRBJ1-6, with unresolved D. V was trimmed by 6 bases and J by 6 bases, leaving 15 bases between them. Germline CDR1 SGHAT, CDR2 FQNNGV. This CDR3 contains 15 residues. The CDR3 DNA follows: TGTGCCAGCAGTCGTATGGCGGTTTTTAATTCACCCCTCCACTTT. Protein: CASSRMAVFNSPLHF.

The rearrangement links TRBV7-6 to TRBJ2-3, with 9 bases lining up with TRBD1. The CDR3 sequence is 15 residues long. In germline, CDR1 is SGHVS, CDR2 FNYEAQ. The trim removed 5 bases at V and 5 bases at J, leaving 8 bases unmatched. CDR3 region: CASSPRGQGGDTQYF. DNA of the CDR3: TGTGCCAGCAGCCCGCGGGGACAGGGAGGAGATACGCAGTATTTT.

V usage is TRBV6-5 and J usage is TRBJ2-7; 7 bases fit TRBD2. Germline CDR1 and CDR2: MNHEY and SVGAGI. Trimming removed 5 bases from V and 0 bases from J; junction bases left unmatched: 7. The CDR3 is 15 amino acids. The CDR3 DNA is TGTGCCAGCAGTCGAGGGACTACTAGCTCCTACGAGCAGTACTTC. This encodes CASSRGTTSSYEQYF.

CDR3 nucleotide sequence: TGTGCCAGCAAACTAGCGGGGGGGCAAGAGACCCAGTACTTC. Protein product: CASKLAGGQETQYF. The genes are TRBV6-5 and TRBJ2-5, with 13 bases fitting TRBD2. Germline trimming cut 7 bases from V and 2 bases from J; bases unmatched to any gene: 1. Germline V gene sequence: CDR1 MNHEY, CDR2 SVGAGI. The CDR3 length is 14 residues.

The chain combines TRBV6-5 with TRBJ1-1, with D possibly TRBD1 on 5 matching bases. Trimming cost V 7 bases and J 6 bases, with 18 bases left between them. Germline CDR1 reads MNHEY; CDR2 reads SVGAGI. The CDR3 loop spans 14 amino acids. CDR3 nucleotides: TGTGCCAGCACCTTGGGTGGGGGGTACGCTGAAGCTTTCTTT. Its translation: CASTLGGGYAEAFF.